This T cell receptor beta chain was found in a study of T cells after yellow fever vaccination. TCRdb called the 5' RACE reads again in MiXCR, with one record for every CDR3 protein. The sample includes more than 350,000 distinct CDR3 sequences, roughly 11% of them seen just once. This CDR3 is 15 amino acids long. Germline CDR1 reads DFQATT; CDR2 reads SNEGSKA (reference sequence). V was shortened by 0 bases and J by 2 bases, with 12 bases between the two germline ends. The receptor was isolated from a man in his late teens or twenties who received the YFV17D yellow fever vaccine. Here the sequenced sample was PBMCs, taken on the day of the first yellow fever vaccination. The rearrangement uses TRBV20-1 and TRBJ2-3; D may correspond to TRBD1 or TRBD2 (5 bases each). In nucleotides, the CDR3 is TGCAGTGCTAGAGATTGGGGCGGGCCCACAGATACGCAGTATTTT. It translates to CSARDWGGPTDTQYF.